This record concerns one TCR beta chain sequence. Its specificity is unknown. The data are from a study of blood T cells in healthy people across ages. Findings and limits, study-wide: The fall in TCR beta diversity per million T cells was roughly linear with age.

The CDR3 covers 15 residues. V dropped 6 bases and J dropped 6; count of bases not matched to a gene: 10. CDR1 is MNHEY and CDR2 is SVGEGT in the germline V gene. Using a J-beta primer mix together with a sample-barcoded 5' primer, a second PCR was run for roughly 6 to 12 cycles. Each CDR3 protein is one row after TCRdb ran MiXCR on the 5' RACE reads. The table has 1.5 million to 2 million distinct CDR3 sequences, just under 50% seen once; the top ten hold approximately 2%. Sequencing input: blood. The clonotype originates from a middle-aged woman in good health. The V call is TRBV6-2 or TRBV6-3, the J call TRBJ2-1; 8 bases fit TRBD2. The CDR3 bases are TGTGCCAGCAGCCGCAGCGGGGGAATCCTCAATGAGCAGTTCTTC. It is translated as CASSRSGGILNEQFF.